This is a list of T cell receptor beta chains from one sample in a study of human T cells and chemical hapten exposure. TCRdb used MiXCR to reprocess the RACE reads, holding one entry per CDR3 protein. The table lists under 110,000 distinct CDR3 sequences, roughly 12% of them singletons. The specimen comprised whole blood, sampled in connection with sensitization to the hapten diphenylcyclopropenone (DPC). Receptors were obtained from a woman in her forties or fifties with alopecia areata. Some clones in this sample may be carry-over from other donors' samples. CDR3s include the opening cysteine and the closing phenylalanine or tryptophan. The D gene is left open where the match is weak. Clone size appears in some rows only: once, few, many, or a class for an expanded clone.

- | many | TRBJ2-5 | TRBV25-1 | CASSSAPTSRRETQYF | TGTGCCAGCAGCTCCGCTCCCACTAGTCGGAGAGAGACCCAGTACTTC
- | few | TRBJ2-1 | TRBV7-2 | CASTNSYNEQFF | TGTGCCAGCACAAATTCCTACAATGAGCAGTTCTTC
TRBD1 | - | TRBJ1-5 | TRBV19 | CASSIARGPWDQPQHF | TGTGCCAGTAGTATAGCCAGGGGGCCCTGGGATCAGCCCCAGCATTTT
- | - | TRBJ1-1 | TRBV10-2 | CASSVGNTNTEAFF | TGCGCCAGCAGTGTTGGAAATACCAACACTGAAGCTTTCTTT
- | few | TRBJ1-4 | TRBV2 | CASSAGVATNEKLFF | TGTGCCAGCAGTGCCGGGGTGGCGACTAATGAAAAACTGTTTTTT
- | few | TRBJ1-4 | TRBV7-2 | CASSPGGARSEKLFF | TGTGCCAGCAGCCCGGGGGGGGCGCGAAGTGAAAAACTGTTTTTT
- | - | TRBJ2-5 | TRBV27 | CASSLGLFKTQYF | TGTGCCAGCAGTTTGGGCCTATTTAAGACCCAGTACTTC
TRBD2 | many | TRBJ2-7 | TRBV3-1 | CASSRGLAGVYEQYF | TGTGCCAGCAGCCGAGGACTAGCGGGAGTGTACGAGCAGTACTTC
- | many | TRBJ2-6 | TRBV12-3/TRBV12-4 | CASSLGISGANVLTF | TGTGCCAGCAGTTTGGGTATTTCTGGGGCCAACGTCCTGACTTTC
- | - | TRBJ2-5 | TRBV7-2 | CATIGFGETQYF | TGTGCCACAATAGGATTCGGGGAGACCCAGTACTTC
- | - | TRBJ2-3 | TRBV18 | CASSPRPGLATDTQYF | TGTGCCAGCTCACCAAGGCCTGGGCTAGCGACAGATACGCAGTATTTT
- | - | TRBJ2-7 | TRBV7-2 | CASSSGTVRGYEQYF | TGTGCCAGCAGCTCAGGAACCGTAAGGGGCTACGAGCAGTACTTC
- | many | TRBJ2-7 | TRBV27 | CASKWGRDPMYEQYF | TGTGCCAGCAAATGGGGCAGGGACCCCATGTACGAGCAGTACTTC
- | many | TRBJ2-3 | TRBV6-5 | CASNQGDTQYF | TGTGCCAGCAATCAAGGAGATACGCAGTATTTT
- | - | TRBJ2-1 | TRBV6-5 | CASSVNRMSNEQFF | TGTGCCAGCTCGGTAAACAGAATGAGCAATGAGCAGTTCTTC